Listed below are T cell receptor beta chains from one sample, sequenced in a study of identifying expanded T cells in peripheral blood. TCRdb's table, derived via immunoSEQ multiplex PCR, lists solely in-frame clones and lacks some. The sample has some 93,000 clones; around nine tenths are singletons. Input material: blood. These receptors all come from a person aged 18-70 years in good health. CDR3s include the opening cysteine and the closing phenylalanine or tryptophan. The D gene is left open where the match is weak. Clone size is stated in some rows and not others, as once, few, many or a class when expanded.

J: TRBJ1-1
length: 14
V: TRBV21-1
size: -
D: -
DNA: TGTGCCAGCAGCAAAGATGAGAGGAGGACTGAAGCTTTCTTT
CDR3: CASSKDERRTEAFF

J: TRBJ1-4
length: 15
V: TRBV19
size: -
D: TRBD1
DNA: TGTGCCAGTAGTGGACAGGGGGCTGATTTTGAAAAACTGTTTTTT
CDR3: CASSGQGADFEKLFF

J: TRBJ2-3
length: 13
V: TRBV6-5
size: -
D: TRBD2
DNA: TGTGCCAGCAGTCGACTAGCGACAGATACGCAGTATTTT
CDR3: CASSRLATDTQYF

J: TRBJ1-5
length: 14
V: TRBV6-4
size: -
D: -
DNA: TGTGCCAGCAGGGTCGACCCCGGGGGTCAGCCCCAGCATTTT
CDR3: CASRVDPGGQPQHF

J: TRBJ1-5
length: 14
V: TRBV28
size: -
D: -
DNA: TGTGCCAGCACCCGGTTTGGGGACCAGCAGCCCCAGCATTTT
CDR3: CASTRFGDQQPQHF

J: TRBJ1-1
length: 15
V: TRBV7-9
size: -
D: -
DNA: TGTGCCAGCAGCTTTGACGGAACTTTGAACACTGAAGCTTTCTTT
CDR3: CASSFDGTLNTEAFF

J: TRBJ1-1
length: 11
V: TRBV19
size: -
D: -
DNA: TGTGCCAGTAGTAGGTCGGATGAAGCTTTCTTT
CDR3: CASSRSDEAFF

J: TRBJ2-1
length: 20
V: TRBV28
size: once
D: -
DNA: TGTGCCAGCAGTTTCGGGGGTCTTTACGGGGACTCCAGGGTCCACAATGAGCAGTTCTTC
CDR3: CASSFGGLYGDSRVHNEQFF

J: TRBJ1-2
length: 15
V: TRBV19
size: -
D: -
DNA: TGTGCCAGTAGTATAGGAGGCAGGGGCAACTATGGCTACACCTTC
CDR3: CASSIGGRGNYGYTF

J: TRBJ1-1
length: 15
V: TRBV7-9
size: once
D: -
DNA: TGTGCCAGCAGCTTAGCAGTCAGGTCGGGCCCGAGGGCTTTCTTT
CDR3: CASSLAVRSGPRAFF

J: TRBJ1-1
length: 15
V: TRBV5-1
size: once
D: -
DNA: TGCGCCAGCAGCCAGACAGCCAATTCGAACACTGAAGCTTTCTTT
CDR3: CASSQTANSNTEAFF

J: TRBJ2-7
length: 18
V: TRBV6-4
size: -
D: -
DNA: TGTGCCAGCAGTGACTCGGTCAGGTCTGGAGACGGACGATACGAGCAGTACTTC
CDR3: CASSDSVRSGDGRYEQYF

J: TRBJ2-4
length: 17
V: TRBV7-8
size: -
D: -
DNA: TGTGCCAGCAGCTTAGCTACTTGGGGACTAGCCAAAAACATTCAGTACTTC
CDR3: CASSLATWGLAKNIQYF

J: TRBJ2-5
length: 15
V: TRBV7-2
size: -
D: -
DNA: TGTGCCAGCAGCGTCCGGGGCTTACGGGCAGAGACCCAGTACTTC
CDR3: CASSVRGLRAETQYF

J: TRBJ2-3
length: 15
V: TRBV4-3
size: -
D: -
DNA: TGCGCCAGCGGTGCCGGGACACCATCGGCAGATACGCAGTATTTT
CDR3: CASGAGTPSADTQYF

J: TRBJ1-4
length: 14
V: TRBV2
size: -
D: -
DNA: TGTGCCAGCTCTCAGGGGTCTACTAATGAAAAACTGTTTTTT
CDR3: CASSQGSTNEKLFF

J: TRBJ1-6
length: 14
V: TRBV2
size: few
D: -
DNA: TGTGCCAGCAGGTATAGGGGGGTCGGGTCACCCCTCCACTTT
CDR3: CASRYRGVGSPLHF

J: TRBJ1-1
length: 14
V: TRBV25-1
size: -
D: -
DNA: TGTGCCAGCAGTGAATATGGGGCCAACACTGAAGCTTTCTTT
CDR3: CASSEYGANTEAFF

J: TRBJ1-1
length: 16
V: TRBV9
size: once
D: TRBD1
DNA: TGTGCCAGCAGCGTAGTGGGACAGGGGTCGGGAACTGAAGCTTTCTTT
CDR3: CASSVVGQGSGTEAFF

J: TRBJ1-6
length: 15
V: TRBV6-6
size: once
D: -
DNA: TGTGCCAGCAGTTACGGACAGCACTATAATTCACCCCTCCACTTT
CDR3: CASSYGQHYNSPLHF

J: TRBJ2-7
length: 13
V: TRBV7-2
size: -
D: -
DNA: TGTGCCAGCAGCTTAGTACCTAGTTTCGAGCAGTACTTC
CDR3: CASSLVPSFEQYF

J: TRBJ2-7
length: 15
V: TRBV6-1
size: -
D: TRBD2
DNA: TGTGCCAGCAGTGAAATTAGCGGGAGCTCCGGTGAGCAGTACTTC
CDR3: CASSEISGSSGEQYF

J: TRBJ1-4
length: 16
V: TRBV19
size: -
D: -
DNA: TGTGCCAGTAATCGGATTTTTGGCAGGGATAATGAAAAACTGTTTTTT
CDR3: CASNRIFGRDNEKLFF

J: TRBJ1-4
length: 15
V: TRBV5-4
size: -
D: -
DNA: TGTGCCAGCAGCTTTGGGGGACTGGAGGGGGAAAAACTGTTTTTT
CDR3: CASSFGGLEGEKLFF

J: TRBJ2-3
length: 14
V: TRBV2
size: -
D: -
DNA: TGTGCCAGCAGTGAAGTAGGAGCCCAGGATACGCAGTATTTT
CDR3: CASSEVGAQDTQYF

J: TRBJ2-7
length: 14
V: TRBV7-2
size: -
D: -
DNA: TGTGCCAGCAGCTTAGTGGCATTAGCTGGCGAGCAGTACTTC
CDR3: CASSLVALAGEQYF

J: TRBJ1-1
length: 13
V: TRBV5-1
size: -
D: -
DNA: TGCGCCAGCAGCTTCTACACGAACACTGAAGCTTTCTTT
CDR3: CASSFYTNTEAFF

J: TRBJ2-6
length: 17
V: TRBV9
size: -
D: -
DNA: TGTGCCAGCAGCCGAGAGGTTGGGGGCTCTGGGGCCAACGTCCTGACTTTC
CDR3: CASSREVGGSGANVLTF

J: TRBJ2-7
length: 16
V: TRBV5-6
size: -
D: TRBD1
DNA: TGTGCCAGCAGCCCGGACAGGGGGCGGTCCCCCTACGAGCAGTACTTC
CDR3: CASSPDRGRSPYEQYF

J: TRBJ2-1
length: 17
V: TRBV2
size: -
D: -
DNA: TGTGCCAGCAGTGACGCACTCGACCGGACGGGTTACAATGAGCAGTTCTTC
CDR3: CASSDALDRTGYNEQFF

J: TRBJ2-1
length: 15
V: TRBV5-1
size: -
D: TRBD1
DNA: TGCGCCAGCAGCCCCGGACAGGGCTCCTACAATGAGCAGTTCTTC
CDR3: CASSPGQGSYNEQFF

J: TRBJ1-5
length: 14
V: TRBV7-9
size: -
D: -
DNA: TGTGCCAGCAGCTTGTACGAGAGCAATCAGCCCCAGCATTTT
CDR3: CASSLYESNQPQHF

J: TRBJ2-1
length: 17
V: TRBV9
size: -
D: TRBD2
DNA: TGTGCCAGCAGCGCAGCGACTAGCGGGAGGCCACGGAATGAGCAGTTCTTC
CDR3: CASSAATSGRPRNEQFF

J: TRBJ1-1
length: 18
V: TRBV28
size: -
D: TRBD1
DNA: TGTGCCAGCAGTTCCTTGCGGGACAGGGCCCGAGGGAACACTGAAGCTTTCTTT
CDR3: CASSSLRDRARGNTEAFF

J: TRBJ1-1
length: 15
V: TRBV9
size: few
D: -
DNA: TGTGCCAGCAGCGTAGGAACAGGGCTCAACACTGAAGCTTTCTTT
CDR3: CASSVGTGLNTEAFF

J: TRBJ2-7
length: 14
V: TRBV19
size: -
D: -
DNA: TGTGCCAGTAACCCTGGGTCAAGCTCCTACGAGCAGTACTTC
CDR3: CASNPGSSSYEQYF

J: TRBJ2-7
length: 13
V: TRBV29-1
size: -
D: -
DNA: TGCAGCGTTGGGGCGGGGGCTCCCTACGAGCAGTACTTC
CDR3: CSVGAGAPYEQYF

J: TRBJ2-7
length: 10
V: TRBV29-1
size: -
D: -
DNA: TGCAGCGTTGTCTGGCACGAGCAGTACTTC
CDR3: CSVVWHEQYF

J: TRBJ1-4
length: 13
V: TRBV6-1
size: -
D: TRBD1
DNA: TGTGCCAGCAGTTCAGGGGGCACGGAAAAACTGTTTTTT
CDR3: CASSSGGTEKLFF

J: TRBJ1-5
length: 14
V: TRBV2
size: -
D: -
DNA: TGTGCCAGCAGTGCCGGACGAAACAATCAGCCCCAGCATTTT
CDR3: CASSAGRNNQPQHF